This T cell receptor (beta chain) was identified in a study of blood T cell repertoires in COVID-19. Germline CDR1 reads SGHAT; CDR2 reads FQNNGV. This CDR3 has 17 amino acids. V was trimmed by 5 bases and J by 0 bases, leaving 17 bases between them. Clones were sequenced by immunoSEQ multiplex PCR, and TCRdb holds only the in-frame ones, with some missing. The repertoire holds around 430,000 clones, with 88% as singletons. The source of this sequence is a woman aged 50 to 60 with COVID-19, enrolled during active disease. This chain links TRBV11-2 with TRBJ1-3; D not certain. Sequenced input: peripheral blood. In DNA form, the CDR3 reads TGTGCCAGCAGCCCCTTTGGGCCACCAAGCTCTGGAAACACCATATATTTT. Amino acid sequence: CASSPFGPPSSGNTIYF. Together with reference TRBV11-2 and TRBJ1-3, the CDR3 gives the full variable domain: EAGVAQSPRYKIIEKRQSVAFWCNPISGHATLYWYQQILGQGPKLLIQFQNNGVVDDSQLPKDRFSAERLKGVDSTLKIQPAKLEDSAVYLCASSPFGPPSSGNTIYFGEGSWLTVV.